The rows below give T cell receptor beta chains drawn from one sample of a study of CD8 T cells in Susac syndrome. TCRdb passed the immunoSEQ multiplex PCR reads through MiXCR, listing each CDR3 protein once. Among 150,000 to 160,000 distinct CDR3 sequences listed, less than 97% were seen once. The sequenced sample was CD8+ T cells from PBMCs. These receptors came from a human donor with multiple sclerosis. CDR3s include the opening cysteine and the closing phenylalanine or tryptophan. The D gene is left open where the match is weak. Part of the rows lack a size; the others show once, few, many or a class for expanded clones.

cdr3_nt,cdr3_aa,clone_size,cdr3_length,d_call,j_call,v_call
TGTGCCAGCAGTTACTCGACAGGGACCCCCACCGGGGAGCTGTTTTTT,CASSYSTGTPTGELFF,NA,16,TRBD1,TRBJ2-2,TRBV6-5
TGTGCCAGCAGCGTACAAGGACTAGAATCCAATGAGCAGTTCTTC,CASSVQGLESNEQFF,NA,15,TRBD2,TRBJ2-1,TRBV9
TGTGCTAGTGGTTTGGTTGCAGGGGGCCCAGATACGCAGTATTTT,CASGLVAGGPDTQYF,NA,15,TRBD1,TRBJ2-3,TRBV12-5
TGTGCTAGTGGCCAACAGGGGCAAGAGACCCAGTACTTC,CASGQQGQETQYF,NA,13,TRBD1,TRBJ2-5,TRBV12-5
TGTGCCAGCAGCCGAGGGCGGCCCCGTGGTGAGCAGTTCTTC,CASSRGRPRGEQFF,NA,14,NA,TRBJ2-1,TRBV12-3/TRBV12-4
TGTGCCAGCAGCTCTGGGACAGGGCCTTACAATGAGCAGTTCTTC,CASSSGTGPYNEQFF,NA,15,TRBD1,TRBJ2-1,TRBV5-6
TGTGCCAGCAGTTACGATTCGGTCAATGAGCAGTTCTTC,CASSYDSVNEQFF,few,13,NA,TRBJ2-1,TRBV6-5
TGTGCCAGCAGCGTCGTAGACAGGCCCGACGGCTACACCTTC,CASSVVDRPDGYTF,NA,14,NA,TRBJ1-2,TRBV9
TGCAGCGTGAACCAATACAATGAGCAGTTCTTC,CSVNQYNEQFF,NA,11,NA,TRBJ2-1,TRBV29-1
TGTGCCAGCAGTTTGAGTCTGATTCCGGGACAGAGGAGAGAGACCCAGTACTTC,CASSLSLIPGQRRETQYF,NA,18,TRBD1,TRBJ2-5,TRBV12-3/TRBV12-4
TGCAGTGCTAGACAGGGGGACACTGAAGCTTTCTTT,CSARQGDTEAFF,NA,12,TRBD1,TRBJ1-1,TRBV20-1
TGTGCCTGGAGTGCCCCGGGGATTTGGCAGCCCCAGCATTTT,CAWSAPGIWQPQHF,once,14,NA,TRBJ1-5,TRBV30
TGTGCCAGCAGTTGGGGGACTAGCGGGGGGAAGAGGAATGAGCAGTTCTTC,CASSWGTSGGKRNEQFF,once,17,TRBD2,TRBJ2-1,TRBV28
TGTGCCAGCAGCCCGGGACTGAGCTCCTATAATTCACCCCTCCACTTT,CASSPGLSSYNSPLHF,NA,16,NA,TRBJ1-6,TRBV7-6
TGTGCCAGCAGCTTACCGACCGACCAATACACAGATACGCAGTATTTT,CASSLPTDQYTDTQYF,NA,16,NA,TRBJ2-3,TRBV7-9
TGCAGCGTTGAAGTTATAGACAGGGCCCACACCGGGGAGCTGTTTTTT,CSVEVIDRAHTGELFF,NA,16,TRBD1,TRBJ2-2,TRBV29-1
TGCAGTGCTAGAGATTGGACAGCAACTAATGAAAAACTGTTTTTT,CSARDWTATNEKLFF,NA,15,NA,TRBJ1-4,TRBV20-1
TGTGCCTGGAGTGTTTCGATTGGTAGCAATCAGCCCCAGCATTTT,CAWSVSIGSNQPQHF,NA,15,NA,TRBJ1-5,TRBV30
TGTGCCAGCAGTGAAGGGCTCCTCACAGATACGCAGTATTTT,CASSEGLLTDTQYF,NA,14,NA,TRBJ2-3,TRBV4-2
TGTGCCAGCAGCTGGAGCGAGGGGGCGCAGGGGGATCAGCCCCAGCATTTT,CASSWSEGAQGDQPQHF,NA,17,TRBD1,TRBJ1-5,TRBV5-6